One and the same sample provided the 2 T cell receptor beta chains below, sequenced in a study of cytomegalovirus exposure and HLA in healthy donors. Measured with immunoSEQ multiplex PCR; TCRdb has only the in-frame clones, and not every one. The table lists roughly 62,000 clones, around 94% of them singletons. Source material: PBMCs. The receptor set was obtained from a man younger than 35 in good health and CMV-seronegative.

V usage is TRBV27 and J usage is TRBJ2-1; no clear D gene. The V and J ends lost 2 bases and 0 bases respectively, with 5 bases between them. Germline V CDR1 and CDR2: MNHEY, SMNVEV (reference sequence). This CDR3 is 14 amino acids long. This CDR3 is CASSLINSYNEQFF. The CDR3, as DNA: TGTGCCAGCAGTTTAATTAACTCCTACAATGAGCAGTTCTTC.

The chain links TRBV9 to TRBJ1-3; no clear D. Trimming removed 0 bases from V and 1 base from J, with 5 bases in between. Germline V gene lookup returns CDR1 SGDLS and CDR2 YYNGEE. The CDR3 spans 14 residues. The CDR3 DNA is TGTGCCAGCAGCGTAGGCAGGTCTGGAAACACCATATATTTT. It yields the protein CASSVGRSGNTIYF.